What follows are 32 T cell receptor beta chains derived from one specimen sequenced in a study of cytomegalovirus exposure and HLA in healthy donors. The primer mix had 60 Vbeta and 13 Jbeta primers. Repertoires were generated with immunoSEQ multiplex PCR, while TCRdb's copy carries only in-frame clones and drops some. The sample contains about 270,000 clones, about 75% of which appear only once. The sample comprised PBMCs. The source of these receptors is a female donor in good health and CMV-seronegative.

The J gene is TRBJ2-5, the V gene TRBV11-1; 9 positions agree with TRBD1. In germline, CDR1 is SGHAT, CDR2 FQDESV (reference sequence). Germline trimming cut 6 bases from V and 5 bases from J; bases unmatched to any gene: 7. The CDR3 covers 14 residues. This chain's CDR3 is CASSRTGVGETQYF. In nucleotides, the CDR3 is TGTGCCAGCAGTCGGACAGGGGTAGGGGAGACCCAGTACTTC.

The rearrangement joins TRBV7-2 to TRBJ1-3; D remains ambiguous. V was trimmed by 1 base and J by 4 bases, leaving 14 bases between them. The CDR3 totals 16 residues. The germline CDR1 and CDR2 sequences are SGHTA and FQGNSA. The CDR3 sequence: CASSLDAVTQGNTIYF. The CDR3 DNA is TGTGCCAGCAGCTTAGACGCCGTGACTCAGGGAAACACCATATATTTT.

The J gene is TRBJ2-5, the V gene TRBV27; 7 bases fit TRBD2. The CDR3 totals 13 residues. With 2 bases clipped from V and 5 bases from J, the junction kept 2 bases outside the gene matches. Per germline, CDR1 MNHEY and CDR2 SMNVEV (reference sequence). CDR3 sequence: CASSLREGETQYF. CDR3 in DNA: TGTGCCAGCAGTTTAAGGGAGGGGGAGACCCAGTACTTC.

The V and J genes are TRBV27 and TRBJ1-5, with 8 bases fitting TRBD1. The CDR3 length is 16 residues. The germline V gene has CDR1 MNHEY and CDR2 SMNVEV (reference sequence). V lost 7 bases, J lost 2 bases, and 10 bases stayed unmatched. Written as DNA, the CDR3 is TGTGCCAGCAACAGGGGGTTTCTAGGAGGCAATCAGCCCCAGCATTTT. This encodes CASNRGFLGGNQPQHF.

This clone was recorded once. The chain recombines TRBV7-3 with TRBJ2-2; D is perhaps TRBD2 (5 bases). Germline CDR1 and CDR2: SGHTA and FQGTGA. The CDR3 spans 14 residues. V gave up 6 bases and J gave up 5 bases, with 13 bases separating them. The CDR3 sequence is CASRPVPGTGELFF. The CDR3 nucleotides read TGTGCCAGCAGACCGGTACCGGGAACCGGGGAGCTGTTTTTT.

V gene TRBV14 combines with J gene TRBJ2-7; TRBD2 agrees at 7 bases. Looked up from germline, CDR1 is SGHDN and CDR2 is FVKESK. V shed 4 bases, J shed 2 bases, and the junction held 5 bases outside the gene matches. The CDR3 totals 14 residues. The CDR3 DNA sequence: TGTGCCAGCAGCCTACTAGCGCGAACCTACGAGCAGTACTTC. This codes for CASSLLARTYEQYF.

J is TRBJ2-1 and V is TRBV13; no reliable D call. Trimming cost V 3 bases and J 4 bases, with 13 bases left between them. Per germline, CDR1 PRHDT and CDR2 FYEKMQ (reference sequence). The CDR3 is 15 amino acids. CDR3: CASSFAGALYNEQFF. The DNA of the CDR3 is TGTGCCAGCAGCTTTGCTGGAGCACTTTACAATGAGCAGTTCTTC.

V is TRBV11-2 and J is TRBJ1-1, with D possibly being TRBD1 (6 bases). Trimming took off 2 bases at V and 4 bases at J, with 14 bases between the two ends. The CDR3 length is 15 residues. Germline values: CDR1 SGHAT, CDR2 FQNNGV. DNA for the CDR3: TGTGCCAGCAGCTTATACACAGGGTCGGTCACTGAAGCTTTCTTT. Protein: CASSLYTGSVTEAFF.

V gene TRBV5-4 combines with J gene TRBJ1-3, with a weak D call TRBD1 (6 bases). CDR3 length: 15 amino acids. Trimming removed 4 bases from V and 4 bases from J, with 15 bases in between. Germline CDR1 reads SGHNT; CDR2 reads YYREEE (reference sequence). CDR3 sequence reads: CASSRGQTPGNTIYF. CDR3 sequence (DNA): TGTGCCAGCAGCCGCGGACAGACACCCGGAAACACCATATATTTT.

The V gene is TRBV19, the J gene TRBJ2-7; 8 nucleotides agree with TRBD1. There are 13 residues in the CDR3. V dropped 1 base and J dropped 7; count of bases not matched to a gene: 3. Germline CDR1 is LNHDA and CDR2 is SQIVND (reference sequence). Here the CDR3 DNA reads TGTGCCAGTAGTATAGGGACAGGGTTGGAGCAGTACTTC. Its translation: CASSIGTGLEQYF.

This clone was seen more than once but under ten times. The chain recombines TRBV7-2 with TRBJ2-5; 7 nucleotides match TRBD1. The end of the DNA is better explained by TRBJ2-7, so the J call may be wrong. Germline lookup yields CDR1 SGHTA and CDR2 FQGNSA. The CDR3 spans 14 residues. CDR3 sequence: CASSLSGTDYEQYF. The CDR3 DNA reads TGTGCCAGCAGCTTGTCCGGGACAGATTACGAGCAGTACTTC.

This rearrangement joins TRBV5-8 to TRBJ1-1; no clear D gene. Germline assignment: CDR1 SGHTS and CDR2 YDEGEE. Trimming removed 4 bases from V and 5 bases from J, with 9 bases in between. CDR3 length: 12 residues. The CDR3 loop reads CASSLGRTEAFF. The CDR3 DNA follows: TGTGCCAGCAGCCTGGGGAGGACTGAAGCTTTCTTT.

Here the CDR3 DNA reads TGTGCCAGCAGTTTACAGGGTAGCTATGAAAAACTGTTTTTT. Translated: CASSLQGSYEKLFF. The V gene is TRBV28, the J gene TRBJ1-4, with a tentative D call TRBD1 (5 bases). The CDR3 is 14 residues long. The germline gives CDR1 MDHEN, CDR2 SYDVKM. Trimming pared 2 bases from V and 6 bases from J, leaving 10 bases between.

This chain uses TRBV6-1 with TRBJ1-2; D is unclear. V shed 1 base and J shed 3 bases, with 9 bases lying between them. Looked up from germline, CDR1 is MNHNS and CDR2 is SASEGT. The CDR3 length is 14 residues. Here the CDR3 reads CASSEGDTYYGYTF. The CDR3, as DNA: TGTGCCAGCAGTGAAGGCGACACCTACTATGGCTACACCTTC.

Points on this clone: A read error may produce the germline difference seen at one junction end. The rearrangement uses TRBV7-9 and TRBJ1-4, with 11 bases fitting TRBD1. CDR3 length equals 17 residues. Per the germline V gene, CDR1 is SEHNR and CDR2 is FQNEAQ (reference sequence). The CDR3 reads CSSNSSPPGQGDEKLFF. The CDR3 nucleotides read TGTTCCAGCAACTCCAGCCCCCCGGGACAGGGGGACGAAAAACTGTTTTTT. The complete variable domain, with remaining parts taken from reference TRBV7-9 and TRBJ1-4, reads DTGVSQNPRHKITKRGQNVTFRCDPISEHNRLYWYRQTLGQGPEFLTYFQNEAQLEKSRLLSDRFSAERPKGSFSTLEIQRTEQGDSAMYLCSSNSSPPGQGDEKLFFGSGTQLSVL.

V is TRBV4-1 and J is TRBJ2-2; TRBD1 might be the D (5 bases). CDR1 and CDR2 (germline): MGHRA, YSYEKL. The CDR3 runs to 14 residues. Trimming shortened V by 1 base and J by 7 bases, and 10 bases separated the two germline ends. CDR3 sequence: CASSQGQGGGELFF. DNA for the CDR3: TGCGCCAGCAGCCAAGGGCAGGGTGGCGGGGAGCTGTTTTTT.

The genes are TRBV6-6 and TRBJ2-3; D unclear. CDR3 length equals 16 residues. Germline V gene lookup returns CDR1 MNHNY and CDR2 SVGAGI (reference sequence). V was shortened by 9 bases and J by 1 base, with 20 bases between the two germline ends. As DNA, the CDR3 is TGTGCCAGTCTTGGGTCCCGCCGTCGGGGCACAGATACGCAGTATTTT. Its translation is CASLGSRRRGTDTQYF.

The chain combines TRBV4-1 with TRBJ2-5, with 9 bases lining up with TRBD1. Gene TRBJ2-7 matches the end of the DNA better, so the J call may be wrong. In germline, CDR1 is MGHRA, CDR2 YSYEKL. The CDR3 length is 15 residues. The CDR3 coding sequence is TGCGCCAGCAGCCTCGGACAGGGGACCCCCTACGAGCAGTACTTC. Encoded protein: CASSLGQGTPYEQYF.

The V and J genes are TRBV10-2 and TRBJ1-2; TRBD1 matches at 9 bases. The trim removed 8 bases at V and 3 bases at J, leaving 10 bases unmatched. The CDR3 has 15 amino acids. Germline CDR1 reads WSHSY; CDR2 reads SAAADI. The CDR3 coding sequence is TGCGCCAGCTCGGACAGGGGCGGTCGTGACTATGGCTACACCTTC. Its translation: CASSDRGGRDYGYTF.

V usage is TRBV6-5 and J usage is TRBJ1-3; D uncertain. The CDR3 contains 14 residues. Deletions cut 5 bases from V and 1 base from J, with 9 bases between. Looked up from germline, CDR1 is MNHEY and CDR2 is SVGAGI. The chain's CDR3 is CASSPTDSGNTIYF. The CDR3 DNA sequence: TGTGCCAGCAGTCCAACAGATTCTGGAAACACCATATATTTT.

This clone was seen more than once but under ten times. This chain uses TRBV6-4 with TRBJ1-3, with D maybe TRBD1 (5 bases). CDR3 length equals 16 residues. Germline assignment: CDR1 MRHNA and CDR2 SNTAGT. Trimming stripped 3 bases from V and 4 bases from J, with 16 bases between. The CDR3 sequence: CASSDNKGLKGNTIYF. Here the CDR3 DNA reads TGTGCCAGCAGTGATAACAAGGGGCTTAAGGGAAACACCATATATTTT.

This clone was counted once. The rearrangement joins TRBV4-1 to TRBJ1-5, with D unclear. The germline CDR1 and CDR2 sequences are MGHRA and YSYEKL. This CDR3 contains 16 residues. V dropped 4 bases and J dropped 9 bases, with 22 bases sitting between them. CDR3 sequence reads: CASSPSPGDSDWPQHF. DNA of the CDR3: TGCGCCAGCAGCCCCTCCCCCGGCGACTCCGATTGGCCCCAGCATTTT.

The count of this clone is one. V is TRBV13 and J is TRBJ2-1, with TRBD2 matching 11 bases. J gave up 7 bases and V 6 bases, and 5 bases lay outside the gene matches. The CDR3 spans 14 residues. CDR1 is PRHDT and CDR2 is FYEKMQ in the germline V gene (reference sequence). The CDR3 is CASRRTSGSNEQFF. The CDR3 DNA reads TGTGCCAGCAGGCGCACTAGCGGGAGTAATGAGCAGTTCTTC.

This clone was detected once. One end of the junction does not line up with germline, which may come from a read error. The chain couples TRBV7-9 to TRBJ2-1; 12 nucleotides line up with TRBD2. The CDR3 is 15 amino acids. Per the germline V gene, CDR1 is SEHNR and CDR2 is FQNEAQ (reference sequence). This CDR3 reads CSSSYLAGGPNEQFF. As DNA, the CDR3 is TGTTCCAGCAGCTATCTAGCGGGAGGGCCGAATGAGCAGTTCTTC. Using reference TRBV7-9 and TRBJ2-1 for the parts outside the CDR3, the full variable domain is DTGVSQNPRHKITKRGQNVTFRCDPISEHNRLYWYRQTLGQGPEFLTYFQNEAQLEKSRLLSDRFSAERPKGSFSTLEIQRTEQGDSAMYLCSSSYLAGGPNEQFFGPGTRLTVL.

This clone has only a few counts. The V call is TRBV7-9, the J call TRBJ1-1; 7 positions match TRBD1. Trimming cost V 5 bases and J 3 bases; bases outside gene matches: 9. The CDR3 has 15 residues. CDR1 is SEHNR and CDR2 is FQNEAQ in the germline V gene (reference sequence). The CDR3 nucleotides read TGTGCCAGCAGCCTGGAGACAGGGAGTCACACTGAAGCTTTCTTT. Translation gives CASSLETGSHTEAFF.

The genes are TRBV7-2 and TRBJ2-5; a weak D match, TRBD1 (5 bases). TRBJ2-7 matches the DNA end more closely, so the J call is doubtful. Per germline, CDR1 SGHTA and CDR2 FQGNSA. The CDR3 is 12 amino acids. DNA for the CDR3: TGTGCCAGCAGCTTCGACAGCTACGAGCAGTACTTC. As protein: CASSFDSYEQYF.

This clone was detected only a few times. The CDR3 here is CASSLGSSIQETQYF. CDR3 sequence (DNA): TGCGCCAGCAGCTTGGGTTCTAGCATCCAAGAGACCCAGTACTTC. The chain recombines TRBV5-1 with TRBJ2-5; D is perhaps TRBD2 (5 bases). CDR1 SGHRS and CDR2 YFSETQ come from the germline V gene. This CDR3 is built from 15 residues. V lost 0 bases to trimming and J lost 1 base, with 10 bases between them. Variable domain in full (rest from reference TRBV5-1 and TRBJ2-5): KAGVTQTPRYLIKTRGQQVTLSCSPISGHRSVSWYQQTPGQGLQFLFEYFSETQRNKGNFPGRFSGRQFSNSRSEMNVSTLELGDSALYLCASSLGSSIQETQYFGPGTRLLVL.

This clone showed up just once. The chain couples TRBV27 to TRBJ1-1; possible D gene TRBD1, 6 bases. V was shortened by 4 bases and J by 0 bases, with 9 bases between the two germline ends. This CDR3 spans 14 amino acids. The V gene's germline CDR1 is MNHEY and CDR2 SMNVEV (reference sequence). CDR3 in DNA: TGTGCCAGCAGTTACACAGGGTTGAACACTGAAGCTTTCTTT. Its protein product is CASSYTGLNTEAFF.

The rearrangement joins TRBV4-1 to TRBJ2-5; 7 nucleotides line up with TRBD2. The CDR3 has 15 residues. The junction had 13 bases not matched to a gene; V was cut back by 7 bases and J by 5 bases. CDR1 is MGHRA and CDR2 is YSYEKL in the germline V gene. Here the CDR3 reads CASKVGGSMTETQYF. The CDR3 nucleotides are TGCGCCAGCAAGGTCGGCGGGAGCATGACGGAGACCCAGTACTTC.

This clone was picked up a small number of times. The chain recombines TRBV19 with TRBJ2-5, with D hard to call. V dropped 4 bases and J dropped 5 bases, with 11 bases sitting between them. The CDR3 runs 13 residues. Germline CDR1 LNHDA, CDR2 SQIVND (reference sequence). The CDR3: CASSRLDGETQYF. The DNA for the CDR3 is TGTGCCAGTAGTAGGCTAGATGGCGAGACCCAGTACTTC.

The rearrangement joins TRBV7-8 to TRBJ2-7; 8 bases are a match to TRBD1. J was trimmed by 5 bases and V by 4 bases; bases with no gene match: 4. There are 13 residues in the CDR3. Germline lookup yields CDR1 SGHVS and CDR2 FQNEAQ. CDR3 DNA sequence: TGTGCCAGCAGCTCAGGGACAGGCAACGAGCAGTACTTC. Its protein is CASSSGTGNEQYF.

The V gene is TRBV6-6, the J gene TRBJ2-2; the D gene is possibly TRBD2 (6 bases). The CDR3 covers 15 residues. The ends were cut back, 10 bases at V and 3 bases at J, with 18 bases in the middle. The V gene's germline CDR1 is MNHNY and CDR2 SVGAGI (reference sequence). DNA of the CDR3: TGTGCCACCGGGGGTTCGGGCCCTTACACCGGGGAGCTGTTTTTT. Its protein is CATGGSGPYTGELFF.